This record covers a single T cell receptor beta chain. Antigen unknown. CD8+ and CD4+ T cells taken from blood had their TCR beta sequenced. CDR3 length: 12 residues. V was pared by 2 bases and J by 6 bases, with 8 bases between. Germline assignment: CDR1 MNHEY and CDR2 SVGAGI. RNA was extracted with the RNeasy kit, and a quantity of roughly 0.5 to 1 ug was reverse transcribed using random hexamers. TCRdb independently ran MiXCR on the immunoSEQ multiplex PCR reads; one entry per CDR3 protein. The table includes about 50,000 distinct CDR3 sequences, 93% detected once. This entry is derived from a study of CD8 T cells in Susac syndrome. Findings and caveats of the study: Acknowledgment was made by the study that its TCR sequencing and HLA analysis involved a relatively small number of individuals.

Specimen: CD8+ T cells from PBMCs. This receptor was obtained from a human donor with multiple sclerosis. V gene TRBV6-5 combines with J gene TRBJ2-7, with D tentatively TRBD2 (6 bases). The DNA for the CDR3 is TGTGCCAGCAGTTACGGGGGGAGCGAGCAGTACTTC. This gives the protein CASSYGGSEQYF.